Reported below is one T cell receptor beta chain. What it recognizes is unknown. MiXCR was run by TCRdb on the reads, yielding one entry per CDR3 protein. This sample carries roughly 68,000 distinct CDR3 sequences, about 69% of them seen once, and the ten largest clones take 6.5% to 8.5%. The CDR3 consists of 14 residues. The germline CDR1 and CDR2 sequences are SGDLS and YYNGEE. The V end lost 4 bases, the J end lost 4 bases, and 14 bases lay between the germline ends. These data come from a study of type 1 regulatory T cells. Study details: T-allo10 is an in vitro-generated, Tr1-enriched CD4 T cell product specific for alloantigen.

Graft donor-derived T-allo10 cells were described as host-alloantigen-specific, anergic, and alloantigen-specifically suppressive. Sequencing was performed on cultured T cells, either the whole culture or a sorted T cell fraction (not recorded which). Subset specified: Tr1-enriched cell product generated in vitro against host alloantigens. V gene TRBV9 combines with J gene TRBJ1-2; D possibly corresponds to TRBD1 (5 bases). The receptor was isolated from a human donor in good health. DNA of the CDR3: TGTGCCAGCAGCCCTAGTCGGACAACCTATGGCTACACCTTC. Its protein product is CASSPSRTTYGYTF.